This T cell receptor (beta chain) was identified during a study of cytomegalovirus exposure and HLA in healthy donors. Study observations and caveats: Listed as cytomegalovirus-associated were approximately 160 TCR beta chains.

This CDR3 is 16 amino acids long. Germline V gives CDR1 SGHDT, CDR2 YYEEEE. V dropped 0 bases and J dropped 5; count of bases not matched to a gene: 8. With regard to this clone: The antigen is undetermined.

Clones were read by immunoSEQ multiplex PCR, and TCRdb kept only the in-frame ones, dropping some. This sample has 250,000 to 400,000 clones, with roughly 90% found just once. The source material was PBMCs. This clonotype was sampled from a man younger than 45 in good health and CMV-seronegative. The chain carries TRBV5-6 and TRBJ1-1; 9 positions agree with TRBD1. The chain's CDR3 is CASSLAPGTGMTEAFF. The DNA for the CDR3 is TGTGCCAGCAGCTTGGCCCCCGGGACAGGGATGACTGAAGCTTTCTTT.